This TCR beta chain comes out of a study of shared clonotypes between healthy human individuals. Findings and limits, study-wide: Estimated clonotype richness was generally higher in naive than memory subsets.

TCRdb keeps only in-frame clones here, not all; method: immunoSEQ multiplex PCR. The table lists around 700,000 clones, 73% of them singletons, with around 2% in the top ten. To note about this clone: Its antigen remains unidentified.

This CDR3 contains 15 residues. Trimming removed 4 bases from V and 3 bases from J, with 13 bases in between. From germline, CDR1 is MDHEN and CDR2 SYDVKM. The rearrangement links TRBV28 to TRBJ2-4, with D maybe TRBD2 (5 bases). Material: memory CD4+ T cells sorted from blood. Sample subset: CD45RA-negative fraction. The clonotype originates from a woman in her twenties or thirties in good health. CDR3 sequence: CASSSERGYKNIQYF. DNA of the CDR3: TGTGCCAGCAGTTCGGAGCGAGGGTACAAAAACATTCAGTACTTC.